This T cell receptor (beta chain) emerged from a study of blood T cells in healthy people across ages. The V end was cut by 0 bases, the J end by 5 bases, with 16 bases between. The CDR3 loop spans 16 amino acids. Per the germline V gene, CDR1 is GTSNPN and CDR2 is SVGIG (reference sequence). Together with a sample-barcoded 5' primer, a J-beta primer mix was included in a second PCR lasting about 6 to 11 cycles. MiXCR was run by TCRdb on the 5' RACE reads, yielding one entry per CDR3 protein. The sample has 700,000 to 900,000 distinct CDR3 sequences; around 24% are singletons. These data were also filed under a second study, of T cells of mothers and their children.

This receptor was identified in a boy aged 5-17 years in good health. Sequencing input: blood. The chain combines TRBV30 with TRBJ2-2; tentative D call: TRBD2 (6 bases). The CDR3 nucleotides are TGTGCCTGGAGTGTATGGCAGGGAGGAAGGACCGGGGAGCTGTTTTTT. As protein: CAWSVWQGGRTGELFF.